The rows below give T cell receptor beta chains drawn from one sample of a study of blood T cells in healthy people across ages. TCRdb fed the 5' RACE reads into MiXCR, producing one record per CDR3 protein. This table has roughly 1,500,000 distinct CDR3 sequences, roughly 32% appearing once. Sequencing was done on a sample of blood. These receptors all come from a woman between 25 and 40 years old in good health. CDR3s include the opening cysteine and the closing phenylalanine or tryptophan. The order of the fields is J gene, V gene, D gene, clone size, CDR3 DNA, CDR3 protein. D genes are given only for firm matches. Clone size is stated in some rows and not others, as once, few, many or a class when expanded.

TRBJ2-7 TRBV19 TRBD1 - TGTGCCAGTAGCACGGCCGGGACAGCCTTCACCTACGAGCAGTACTTC CASSTAGTAFTYEQYF
TRBJ2-7 TRBV12-3/TRBV12-4 TRBD1 few TGTGCCAGCAGTTCCGACAGGGGAGCTGACGAGCAGTACTTC CASSSDRGADEQYF
TRBJ2-5 TRBV7-2 TRBD2 - TGTGCCAGCAGCGTCGGACTAGCGGGGGATGGGGAGACCCAGTACTTC CASSVGLAGDGETQYF
TRBJ2-1 TRBV30 - - TGTGCCTGGAGTGTATTCCAGGGAGGATGGGATGAGCAGTTCTTC CAWSVFQGGWDEQFF
TRBJ2-7 TRBV29-1 - - TGCAGCGCCAGGCTGTCTGGGGCAACCTACGAGCAGTACTTC CSARLSGATYEQYF
TRBJ1-4 TRBV6-1 - - TGTGCCAGCAGTGGATACAGGGTGCCTAATGAAAAACTGTTTTTT CASSGYRVPNEKLFF
TRBJ1-5 TRBV12-3/TRBV12-4 - few TGTGCCAGCACCATAGGGAACCGTGGACAGCCCCAGCATTTT CASTIGNRGQPQHF
TRBJ2-7 TRBV5-6 TRBD2 - TGTGCCAGCAGCTCTTGGACTAGCGGGAAGGACTCCTACGAGCAGTACTTC CASSSWTSGKDSYEQYF
TRBJ1-6 TRBV7-2 TRBD1 few TGTGCCAGCAGCTTAAGAGGATGGGACAGGGGGAATAATTCACCCCTCCACTTT CASSLRGWDRGNNSPLHF
TRBJ2-7 TRBV4-1 - - TGCGCCAGCAGCCAACCGATACAGGGAGGGACCTACGAGCAGTACTTC CASSQPIQGGTYEQYF
TRBJ2-2 TRBV5-1 - - TGCGCCAGCAGCTTGGGGCTCTCAACCCACGGGGAGCTGTTTTTT CASSLGLSTHGELFF
TRBJ2-7 TRBV7-2 - many TGTGCCAGCAGCTTGAAGGTTTCCCACGAGCAGTACTTC CASSLKVSHEQYF
TRBJ2-3 TRBV5-1 - - TGCGCCAGCAGCCCGGCCGGGCTCCGCACAGATACGCAGTATTTT CASSPAGLRTDTQYF
TRBJ1-6 TRBV20-1 - - TGCAGTGCTCACCCCCTCACGGGAGTTAGGAATTCACCCCTCCACTTT CSAHPLTGVRNSPLHF
TRBJ2-3 TRBV9 TRBD1 - TGTGCCAGCAGCCCAGGACAGGGGGCGGCAAAAGATACGCAGTATTTT CASSPGQGAAKDTQYF
TRBJ2-7 TRBV6-1 TRBD1 - TGTGCCAGCAGCCTGACAGGGGTCAATTCCTACGAGCAGTACTTC CASSLTGVNSYEQYF
TRBJ2-3 TRBV5-6 - few TGTGCCAGCAGCTTGACGGTAGCGGCTAGCACAGATACGCAGTATTTT CASSLTVAASTDTQYF
TRBJ2-3 TRBV5-1 - few TGCGCCAGCAGCTTGGGGGCAGCTAGCACAGATACGCAGTATTTT CASSLGAASTDTQYF
TRBJ2-7 TRBV27 - - TGTGCCAGCAGCCCCCACGGGCAGTCCTACGAGCAGTACTTC CASSPHGQSYEQYF
TRBJ2-3 TRBV20-1 TRBD1 - TGCAGTGCTAGAGATCCTGGGACAGGGGGAGATACGCAGTATTTT CSARDPGTGGDTQYF
TRBJ2-2 TRBV5-1 - - TGCGCCAGCAGCTATAGCCCCGGACTCAACACCGGGGAGCTGTTTTTT CASSYSPGLNTGELFF
TRBJ2-3 TRBV20-1 TRBD2 few TGCAGTGCTGGAGAGACTAGCGGGACCCTTAAGCAGTATTTT CSAGETSGTLKQYF
TRBJ1-5 TRBV6-2/TRBV6-3 - - TGTGCCAGCACTCCGGGACCCAGCCTCGGCGAATGGAATCAGCCCCAGCATTTT CASTPGPSLGEWNQPQHF
TRBJ1-2 TRBV20-1 - - TGCAGTGCTAGTTCGGGGGCCGGCGGCTACACCTTC CSASSGAGGYTF
TRBJ2-7 TRBV29-1 - - TGCAGCGTGACCTCAAGCGTGGAGCAGTACTTC CSVTSSVEQYF
TRBJ2-5 TRBV4-1 TRBD2 - TGCGCCAGCAGCCAAGATTCGCCTAGCGGGAGAGCTGATGAGCAGTACTTC CASSQDSPSGRADEQYF
TRBJ2-3 TRBV11-2 - - TGTGCCAGCAGCCCCGGACTCACCGCCAGCGGTGATACGCAGTATTTT CASSPGLTASGDTQYF
TRBJ1-2 TRBV7-2 - many TGTGCCAGCAGCTTAGCGCGGGTCAGTAACTATGGCTACACCTTC CASSLARVSNYGYTF
TRBJ1-2 TRBV12-3/TRBV12-4 - - TGTGCCAGCCGCGGCCAAGTTTACTATGGCTACACCTTC CASRGQVYYGYTF
TRBJ2-4 TRBV7-9 - few TGTGCCAGCAGCTTAGTGGCAGGATCAAACATTCAGTACTTC CASSLVAGSNIQYF
TRBJ2-3 TRBV11-2 TRBD2 - TGTGCCAGCAGCTCTGCTGTCACGGGGGGGCCCGTAAATACGCAGTATTTT CASSSAVTGGPVNTQYF
TRBJ1-2 TRBV10-3 - - TGTGCCGTCAGTGTGGGGACCAACTATGGCTACACCTTC CAVSVGTNYGYTF
TRBJ2-7 TRBV11-2 TRBD2 - TGTGCCAGCAGTTTAGAGCGGGGGGGAACCTACGAGCAGTACTTC CASSLERGGTYEQYF
TRBJ2-2 TRBV2 - - TGTGCCAGCAAGGCCAGCGGCGGATTACGAAACACCGGGGAGCTGTTTTTT CASKASGGLRNTGELFF
TRBJ2-1 TRBV20-1 TRBD1 - TGCAGTGCTAGAGATTTAGGGACAGGGTCCTACAATGAGCAGTTCTTC CSARDLGTGSYNEQFF